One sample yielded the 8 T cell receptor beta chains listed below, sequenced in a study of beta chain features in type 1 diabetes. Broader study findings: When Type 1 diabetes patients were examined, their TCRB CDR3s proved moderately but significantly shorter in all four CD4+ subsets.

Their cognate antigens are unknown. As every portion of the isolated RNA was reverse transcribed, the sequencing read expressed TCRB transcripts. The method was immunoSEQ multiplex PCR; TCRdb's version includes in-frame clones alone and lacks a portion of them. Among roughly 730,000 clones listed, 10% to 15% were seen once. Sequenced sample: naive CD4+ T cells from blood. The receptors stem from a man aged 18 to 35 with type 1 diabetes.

The CDR3 bases are TGTGCCTGGAATCCCCTTCGAGGGGGACTCTCTGGGGCCAACGTCCTGACTTTC. It yields the protein CAWNPLRGGLSGANVLTF. V gene TRBV30 combines with J gene TRBJ2-6; D possibly uses TRBD1 or TRBD2 (6 bases each). CDR3 length equals 18 residues. CDR1 GTSNPN and CDR2 SVGIG come from the germline V gene (reference sequence). V lost 4 bases and J lost 0, with 19 bases in between.

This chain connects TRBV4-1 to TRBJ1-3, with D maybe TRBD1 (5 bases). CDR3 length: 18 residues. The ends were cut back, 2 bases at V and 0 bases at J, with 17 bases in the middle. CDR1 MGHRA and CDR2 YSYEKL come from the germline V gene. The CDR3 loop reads CASSQIPTALSSGNTIYF. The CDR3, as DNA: TGCGCCAGCAGCCAAATCCCGACAGCGTTAAGCTCTGGAAACACCATATATTTT.

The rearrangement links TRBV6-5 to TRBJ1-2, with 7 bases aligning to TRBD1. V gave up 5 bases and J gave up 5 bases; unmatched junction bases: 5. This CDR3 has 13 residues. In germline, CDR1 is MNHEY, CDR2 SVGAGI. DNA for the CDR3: TGTGCCAGCAGTAACGGACAGGAGTATGGCTACACCTTC. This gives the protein CASSNGQEYGYTF.

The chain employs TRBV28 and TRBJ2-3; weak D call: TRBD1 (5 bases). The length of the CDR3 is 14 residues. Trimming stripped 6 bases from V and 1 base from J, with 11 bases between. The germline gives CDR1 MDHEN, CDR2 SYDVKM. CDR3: CASRSWGGTDTQYF. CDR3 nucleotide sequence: TGTGCCAGCAGGTCTTGGGGCGGCACAGATACGCAGTATTTT.

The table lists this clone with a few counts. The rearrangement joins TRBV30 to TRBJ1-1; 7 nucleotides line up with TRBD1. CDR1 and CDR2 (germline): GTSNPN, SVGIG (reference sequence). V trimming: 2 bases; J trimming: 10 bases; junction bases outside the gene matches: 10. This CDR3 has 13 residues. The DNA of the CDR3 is TGTGCCTGGAGTCCGGGTGACAGGGTCGTAGCTTTCTTT. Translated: CAWSPGDRVVAFF.

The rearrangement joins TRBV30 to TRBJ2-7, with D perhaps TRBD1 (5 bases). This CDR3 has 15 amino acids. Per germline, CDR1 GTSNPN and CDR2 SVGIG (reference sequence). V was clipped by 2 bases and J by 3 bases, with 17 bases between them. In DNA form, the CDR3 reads TGTGCCTGGAGTCAGCAGGGTAATGTCCTCTACGAGCAGTACTTC. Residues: CAWSQQGNVLYEQYF.

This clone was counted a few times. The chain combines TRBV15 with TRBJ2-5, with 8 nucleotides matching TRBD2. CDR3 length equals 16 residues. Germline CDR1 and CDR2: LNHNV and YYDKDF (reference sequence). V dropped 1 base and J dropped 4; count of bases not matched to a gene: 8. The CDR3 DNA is TGTGCCACCAGCAGAGTCCCAGCGGGGGCCGGAGAGACCCAGTACTTC. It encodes CATSRVPAGAGETQYF.

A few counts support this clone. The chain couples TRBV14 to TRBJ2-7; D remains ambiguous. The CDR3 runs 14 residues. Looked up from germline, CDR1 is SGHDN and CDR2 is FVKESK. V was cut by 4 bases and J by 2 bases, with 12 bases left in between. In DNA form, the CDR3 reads TGTGCCAGCAGCCCTCGGAGAGGTGCCTACGAGCAGTACTTC. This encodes CASSPRRGAYEQYF.